The 25 T cell receptor beta chains below all came from one sample that was sequenced in a study of patients and donors after allogeneic stem cell transplantation. TCRdb analysed the RT-PCR reads with MiXCR anew, one entry per CDR3 protein. The table has about 200,000 distinct CDR3 sequences, over 30% seen once. Sequencing used blood, either unsorted or a sorted T cell fraction (not recorded which). The receptors come from a human donor who was either an allogeneic HSCT recipient or a stem cell or donor lymphocyte infusion donor (not recorded which). It is not recorded whose cells these are; they may come from a transplant donor.

The V call is TRBV4-1, the J call TRBJ1-1; no reliable D call. The CDR3 has 20 residues. Germline lookup yields CDR1 MGHRA and CDR2 YSYEKL. V was trimmed by 1 base and J by 0 bases, leaving 24 bases between them. This chain's CDR3 is CASSQGAPWEDLGVNTEAFF. CDR3 nucleotides: TGCGCCAGCAGCCAAGGGGCCCCGTGGGAGGACCTTGGTGTGAACACTGAAGCTTTCTTT.

V and J are TRBV27 and TRBJ2-5; 8 positions agree with TRBD1. Trimming removed 6 bases from V and 1 base from J; junction bases left unmatched: 7. The CDR3 has 15 amino acids. The V gene's germline CDR1 is MNHEY and CDR2 SMNVEV (reference sequence). In DNA, the CDR3 is TGTGCCAGCAGCTCTAGGACAGGGCTCCAAGAGACCCAGTACTTC. This codes for CASSSRTGLQETQYF.

The chain recombines TRBV6-5 with TRBJ2-2; TRBD2 matches 10 bases. CDR3 size: 16 residues. The germline V gene has CDR1 MNHEY and CDR2 SVGAGI. Trimming removed 5 bases from V and 3 bases from J; junction bases left unmatched: 6. The CDR3, as DNA: TGTGCCAGCAGTGTAGCGGGGGGCTGGCACACCGGGGAGCTGTTTTTT. Protein sequence: CASSVAGGWHTGELFF.

The chain links TRBV28 to TRBJ2-2; weak D call: TRBD2 (5 bases). The germline gives CDR1 MDHEN, CDR2 SYDVKM. The V and J ends lost 6 bases and 6 bases respectively, with 17 bases between them. The CDR3 is made up of 15 amino acids. This CDR3 is CASSTPGAGPGELFF. CDR3 bases: TGTGCCAGCAGCACCCCTGGCGCGGGTCCCGGGGAGCTGTTTTTT.

The chain uses TRBV5-1 and TRBJ2-3, with 8 bases lining up with TRBD2. Germline CDR1 is SGHRS and CDR2 is YFSETQ. V lost 1 base to trimming and J lost 2 bases; unmatched junction nucleotides: 3. CDR3 length: 15 residues. CDR3 nucleotides: TGCGCCAGCAGCTTGTTAGCGGGGACCACAGATACGCAGTATTTT. Encoded protein: CASSLLAGTTDTQYF. Combining the CDR3 with reference TRBV5-1 and TRBJ2-3 gives the whole variable domain KAGVTQTPRYLIKTRGQQVTLSCSPISGHRSVSWYQQTPGQGLQFLFEYFSETQRNKGNFPGRFSGRQFSNSRSEMNVSTLELGDSALYLCASSLLAGTTDTQYFGPGTRLTVL.

This clonotype was seen more than once but under ten times. This chain connects TRBV20-1 to TRBJ2-1, with no clear D. The CDR3 extends over 15 amino acids. Trimming took 1 base from V and 0 from J, leaving 10 bases between them. Germline V gene sequence: CDR1 DFQATT, CDR2 SNEGSKA (reference sequence). Here the CDR3 DNA reads TGCAGTGCTAGAGGCCTCCCCGGCTCCTACAATGAGCAGTTCTTC. It specifies CSARGLPGSYNEQFF.

This clonotype came up a few times. This chain links TRBV2 with TRBJ2-4; 9 nucleotides agree with TRBD1. V shed 8 bases, J shed 6 bases, and the junction held 5 bases outside the gene matches. Per the germline V gene, CDR1 is SNHLY and CDR2 is FYNNEI. The CDR3 totals 13 residues. The CDR3 DNA follows: TGTGCCAGCTCTCGGGACAGGGTAAACATTCAGTACTTC. Protein sequence: CASSRDRVNIQYF.

This clonotype was found a few times. The rearrangement joins TRBV4-1 to TRBJ1-6; D not resolved. The germline gives CDR1 MGHRA, CDR2 YSYEKL. This CDR3 spans 16 amino acids. Trimming shortened V by 4 bases and J by 0 bases, and 10 bases separated the two germline ends. The CDR3 nucleotides are TGCGCCAGCAGCCGGAAGGAAAGCTCCTATAATTCACCCCTCCACTTT. It yields the protein CASSRKESSYNSPLHF.

This clonotype turned up a few times. The rearrangement uses TRBV11-1 and TRBJ2-5; D possibly corresponds to TRBD2 (5 bases). The CDR3 loop spans 13 amino acids. Germline V gives CDR1 SGHAT, CDR2 FQDESV (reference sequence). Trimming took 5 bases from V and 4 from J, leaving 11 bases between them. For the CDR3, the DNA is TGTGCCAGCAGCCCAGCGAGCGGAGAGACCCAGTACTTC. Its protein is CASSPASGETQYF.

In DNA, the CDR3 is TGTGCCACCAGTGAGGGACAGGGGTTCACTGAAGCTTTCTTT. Translated, it gives CATSEGQGFTEAFF. J is TRBJ1-1 and V is TRBV24-1, with 10 bases aligning to TRBD1. CDR3 length: 14 amino acids. Trimming at V came to 4 bases and at J to 4 bases, leaving 2 bases not matched to a gene. CDR1 and CDR2 (germline): KGHDR, SFDVKD.

In this sample, this clonotype turned up a few times. V usage is TRBV12-3 or TRBV12-4 and J usage is TRBJ2-7, with 8 bases identical to TRBD1. This CDR3 has 15 amino acids. The V and J ends lost 4 bases and 2 bases, in that order; junction bases with no gene match: 7. The CDR3 region is CASSSQTGDTYEQYF. CDR3 sequence (DNA): TGTGCCAGCAGTTCCCAGACAGGGGACACCTACGAGCAGTACTTC.

This chain uses TRBV5-1 with TRBJ2-5; 9 bases map to TRBD2. The CDR3 has 13 residues. Germline V gene lookup returns CDR1 SGHRS and CDR2 YFSETQ. The ends lost 7 bases at V and 6 bases at J; junction bases unmatched: 7. CDR3: CASRSGGQKTQYF. In DNA form, the CDR3 reads TGCGCCAGCCGTAGCGGGGGCCAGAAGACCCAGTACTTC.

The chain recombines TRBV11-1 with TRBJ2-7; possible D gene TRBD2, 6 bases. CDR1 is SGHAT, CDR2 FQDESV, per germline (reference sequence). The CDR3 sequence is 17 residues long. Between the trimmed V and J ends, which lost 0 bases and 1 base, there was a span of 16 bases. CDR3 sequence: CASSLAFRQAGSYEQYF. The CDR3 region has the DNA TGTGCCAGCAGCTTAGCTTTTCGGCAGGCGGGGTCCTACGAGCAGTACTTC.

A few counts support this clonotype. V usage is TRBV28 and J usage is TRBJ1-5, with 9 bases identical to TRBD1. V lost 5 bases, J lost 4 bases, and 9 bases stayed unmatched. Per the germline V gene, CDR1 is MDHEN and CDR2 is SYDVKM. The CDR3 runs 16 residues. The CDR3 nucleotides read TGTGCCAGCAGTCCGGGGACAGGGAATTGGAATCAGCCCCAGCATTTT. Translation: CASSPGTGNWNQPQHF.

This sequence joins TRBV18 and TRBJ2-1; 8 bases map to TRBD1. With V trimmed by 1 base and J by 6 bases, 5 bases remained unmatched. CDR1 KGHSH and CDR2 LQKENI come from the germline V gene. This CDR3 has 15 residues. CDR3 sequence: CASSPRDRIVNEQFF. CDR3 DNA sequence: TGTGCCAGCTCACCACGGGACAGGATAGTCAATGAGCAGTTCTTC.

The chain joins TRBV5-6 to TRBJ2-1; 7 nucleotides match TRBD1. The CDR3 contains 15 residues. The trim removed 0 bases at V and 5 bases at J, leaving 5 bases unmatched. The germline V gene has CDR1 SGHDT and CDR2 YYEEEE. CDR3 nucleotide sequence: TGTGCCAGCAGCTTGGGACAGGGAAGGAACAATGAGCAGTTCTTC. Translating it yields CASSLGQGRNNEQFF.

This clonotype appeared a few times. The rearrangement uses TRBV6-6 and TRBJ1-5; D is perhaps TRBD1 (6 bases). Germline-derived CDR1 and CDR2 are MNHNY and SVGAGI (reference sequence). This CDR3 is 15 amino acids long. With 6 bases removed from V and 8 bases from J, the gap between germline ends came to 20 bases. CDR3 region: CASRPQGYSGEPQHF. The CDR3 DNA reads TGTGCCAGCAGACCTCAGGGGTACTCCGGAGAGCCCCAGCATTTT.

The CDR3 loop reads CASPDQETQYF. CDR3 DNA sequence: TGTGCCAGCCCTGATCAAGAGACCCAGTACTTC. The V call is TRBV6-5, the J call TRBJ2-5; D call uncertain. CDR3 size: 11 residues. Germline values: CDR1 MNHEY, CDR2 SVGAGI. V lost 8 bases to trimming and J lost 2 bases, with 6 bases between them.

This chain connects TRBV7-6 to TRBJ2-5; 9 nucleotides align to TRBD1. J gave up 5 bases and V 5 bases, and 9 bases lay outside the gene matches. Germline V gene lookup returns CDR1 SGHVS and CDR2 FNYEAQ. The CDR3 loop spans 15 amino acids. DNA of the CDR3: TGTGCCAGCAGCCCGGGACAGGGTCAGTGGGAGACCCAGTACTTC. It specifies CASSPGQGQWETQYF. Full variable domain (rest looked up from reference TRBV7-6 and TRBJ2-5): GAGVSQSPRYKVTKRGQDVALRCDPISGHVSLYWYRQALGQGPEFLTYFNYEAQQDKSGLPNDRFSAERPEGSISTLTIQRTEQRDSAMYRCASSPGQGQWETQYFGPGTRLLVL.

V is TRBV4-2 and J is TRBJ1-1; D might be TRBD1 (5 bases). Germline values: CDR1 LGHNA, CDR2 YNFKEQ. The CDR3 spans 18 residues. With 2 bases removed from V and 1 base from J, the gap between germline ends came to 20 bases. The CDR3 sequence: CASSQRTTRGGSNTEAFF. The CDR3 coding sequence is TGTGCCAGCAGCCAAAGGACCACCCGGGGGGGTTCGAACACTGAAGCTTTCTTT.

The rearrangement joins TRBV27 to TRBJ1-5; 9 bases align to TRBD1. Germline V gene lookup returns CDR1 MNHEY and CDR2 SMNVEV (reference sequence). The CDR3 totals 14 residues. V dropped 6 bases and J dropped 7; count of bases not matched to a gene: 7. The CDR3 coding sequence is TGTGCCAGCAGCCCCACAGGGGGCAGGCAGCCCCAGCATTTT. Translating gives CASSPTGGRQPQHF.

This chain links TRBV29-1 with TRBJ2-7; D is possibly TRBD1 (5 bases). The CDR3 has 13 amino acids. CDR1 and CDR2 from the germline V gene are SQVTM and ANQGSEA. V was cut by 4 bases and J by 0 bases, with 10 bases left in between. The CDR3 nucleotides are TGCAGCGTTGGGGGCAGGGCCTCCTACGAGCAGTACTTC. Translated: CSVGGRASYEQYF.

This chain links TRBV7-2 with TRBJ2-1; 7 nucleotides line up with TRBD1. V was pared by 3 bases and J by 2 bases, with 4 bases of the junction left unmatched. The germline V gene has CDR1 SGHTA and CDR2 FQGNSA. CDR3 length: 15 amino acids. The CDR3, as DNA: TGTGCCAGCAGCTTCCTTGGGACAGCCTACAATGAGCAGTTCTTC. This gives the protein CASSFLGTAYNEQFF.

This clonotype turned up a few times. V usage is TRBV9 and J usage is TRBJ1-2; 7 positions match TRBD1. The V gene end was trimmed by 3 bases and the J gene end by 4 bases; junction bases not matched to a gene: 12. CDR3 length equals 16 residues. The germline CDR1 and CDR2 sequences are SGDLS and YYNGEE. Here the CDR3 DNA reads TGTGCCAGCAGCGCTGACCCCGGGACAGAGCTCTATGGCTACACCTTC. Amino acids: CASSADPGTELYGYTF.

This clonotype was seen a handful of times. This sequence joins TRBV7-2 and TRBJ1-1; 8 bases are a match to TRBD1. The V and J ends lost 5 bases and 5 bases, in that order; junction bases with no gene match: 7. This CDR3 region has 14 residues. The germline V gene has CDR1 SGHTA and CDR2 FQGNSA. The CDR3 sequence: CASSVDRGGTEAFF. The CDR3 coding sequence is TGTGCCAGCAGCGTAGACAGGGGAGGTACTGAAGCTTTCTTT.